The 32 T cell receptor beta chains below were found in one sample sequenced in a study of T cell repertoires in cytomegalovirus infection. MiXCR, run by TCRdb on the reads, gives a single entry per CDR3 protein. The sample includes approximately 500,000 distinct CDR3 sequences, around a third seen only once; the top ten take roughly 15%. These receptors are not linked to any known antigen. The source was cultured PBMCs, collected from culture after CMV antigen stimulation. Receptors originate from a human donor in good health (CMV status not recorded). Some clones in this sample may be carry-over from other donors' samples.

The chain couples TRBV19 to TRBJ2-2; no reliable D call. CDR3 length: 17 amino acids. In germline, CDR1 is LNHDA, CDR2 SQIVND (reference sequence). Trimming left V 0 bases short and J 4 bases short, with 15 bases between. CDR3 coding DNA: TGTGCCAGTAGTATAGATCTCGAGTCTCCGTTCACCGGGGAGCTGTTTTTT. This encodes CASSIDLESPFTGELFF.

V and J are TRBV28 and TRBJ1-2; D perhaps matches TRBD1 (6 bases). Germline lookup yields CDR1 MDHEN and CDR2 SYDVKM. The CDR3 totals 14 residues. V lost 5 bases and J lost 2, with 12 bases in between. Written as DNA, the CDR3 is TGTGCCAGCAGTACCGGGGGGGGCAACTATGGCTACACCTTC. This codes for CASSTGGGNYGYTF.

In this sample, this clonotype turned up many times. V gene TRBV12-3 or TRBV12-4 combines with J gene TRBJ1-2; a weak D match, TRBD1 (6 bases). The V end was cut by 7 bases, the J end by 2 bases, with 11 bases between. The CDR3 is 13 residues long. This chain's CDR3 is CASTLTGNYGYTF. Written as DNA, the CDR3 is TGTGCCAGCACCCTTACAGGGAACTATGGCTACACCTTC.

The chain employs TRBV11-3 and TRBJ1-1; D is perhaps TRBD1 (5 bases). Germline CDR1 reads SGHNT; CDR2 reads YENEEA. V was shortened by 8 bases and J by 0 bases, with 19 bases between the two germline ends. The CDR3 is made up of 16 amino acids. The CDR3 nucleotides are TGTGCCAGCGGCCTCCGGGACTCGATTATGAACACTGAAGCTTTCTTT. Protein: CASGLRDSIMNTEAFF. Filled out from reference TRBV11-3 and TRBJ1-1, the complete variable domain reads EAGVVQSPRYKIIEKKQPVAFWCNPISGHNTLYWYLQNLGQGPELLIRYENEEAVDDSQLPKDRFSAERLKGVDSTLKIQPAELGDSAVYLCASGLRDSIMNTEAFFGQGTRLTVV.

The chain recombines TRBV7-2 with TRBJ2-3; 9 nucleotides align to TRBD1. V was clipped by 2 bases and J by 8 bases; unmatched bases: 5. The CDR3 is 14 amino acids. In germline, CDR1 is SGHTA, CDR2 FQGNSA. CDR3 sequence: CASSLNRGHITQYF. Written as DNA, the CDR3 is TGTGCCAGCAGCTTAAACAGGGGGCACATTACGCAGTATTTT.

Points on this clonotype: An end of the junction does not agree with germline; a read error may underlie this. The chain uses TRBV6-2 or TRBV6-3 and TRBJ2-1; D gene uncertain. The CDR3 extends over 11 amino acids. Germline V gene lookup returns CDR1 MNHEY and CDR2 SVGEGT. The CDR3 DNA sequence: TGTGCCAGCAGTCCCCCTGGAACTCTTTGCTTC. Encoded protein: CASSPPGTLCF.

This clonotype has at least ten counts. This rearrangement joins TRBV11-2 to TRBJ1-1, with TRBD1 matching 7 bases. Germline CDR1 SGHAT, CDR2 FQNNGV. The CDR3 consists of 15 residues. V shed 4 bases and J 2 bases; nucleotides not matched to a gene: 7. CDR3 nucleotide sequence: TGTGCCAGCAGCTCGATGGGACAGCAAAACACTGAAGCTTTCTTT. Translation: CASSSMGQQNTEAFF.

The rearrangement joins TRBV11-1 to TRBJ2-7; D might be TRBD2 (5 bases). The CDR3 spans 13 residues. Per germline, CDR1 SGHAT and CDR2 FQDESV (reference sequence). Trimming cost V 5 bases and J 4 bases, with 12 bases left between them. The CDR3 region is CASSTTRLYEQYF. DNA of the CDR3: TGTGCCAGCAGCACTACTAGGCTATACGAGCAGTACTTC.

V usage is TRBV12-3 or TRBV12-4 and J usage is TRBJ2-1; 10 nucleotides align to TRBD2. There are 16 residues in the CDR3. Trimming cost V 2 bases and J 2 bases; bases outside gene matches: 3. CDR3 sequence: CASSLLAGGPYNEQFF. CDR3 coding DNA: TGTGCCAGCAGTTTATTAGCGGGAGGTCCCTACAATGAGCAGTTCTTC.

The J gene is TRBJ2-2, the V gene TRBV30, with 11 positions matching TRBD1. Germline assignment: CDR1 GTSNPN and CDR2 SVGIG (reference sequence). Germline trimming cut 3 bases from V and 4 bases from J; bases unmatched to any gene: 7. This CDR3 is built from 16 residues. CDR3 protein: CAWRLRTGGFTGELFF. Written as DNA, the CDR3 is TGTGCCTGGAGACTGCGGACAGGGGGCTTCACCGGGGAGCTGTTTTTT.

The chain links TRBV19 to TRBJ2-1; the D call may be TRBD1 or TRBD2 (5 bases each). The germline V gene has CDR1 LNHDA and CDR2 SQIVND (reference sequence). Trimming shortened V by 7 bases and J by 0 bases, and 13 bases separated the two germline ends. The length of the CDR3 is 15 residues. The CDR3 DNA reads as TGTGCCAGTACCCTGGGACGGAGCTCCTACAATGAGCAGTTCTTC. Its translation is CASTLGRSSYNEQFF.

This chain connects TRBV6-5 to TRBJ2-3; TRBD2 aligns across 8 bases. The germline V gene has CDR1 MNHEY and CDR2 SVGAGI. V lost 5 bases, J lost 3 bases, and 7 bases stayed unmatched. The CDR3 spans 15 residues. This chain's CDR3 is CASSKAGVGTDTQYF. CDR3 sequence (DNA): TGTGCCAGCAGTAAAGCGGGAGTAGGGACAGATACGCAGTATTTT.

This clonotype was picked up a small number of times. The genes are TRBV6-5 and TRBJ1-1; the D is unclear. The CDR3 loop spans 14 amino acids. V lost 2 bases and J lost 0, with 7 bases in between. CDR1 and CDR2 from the germline V gene are MNHEY and SVGAGI. The CDR3 nucleotides are TGTGCCAGCAGTTACGGGCTATTGAACACTGAAGCTTTCTTT. Translating gives CASSYGLLNTEAFF.

This clonotype appeared a few times. The chain uses TRBV7-3 and TRBJ2-1; D is possibly TRBD2 (5 bases). This CDR3 region has 16 residues. Trimming removed 1 base at V and 0 bases at J, with 10 bases between. Germline V lookup: CDR1 SGHTA, CDR2 FQGTGA. DNA of the CDR3: TGTGCCAGCAGCTTAATTGCGGGTAGCTCCTACAATGAGCAGTTCTTC. It is translated as CASSLIAGSSYNEQFF. The full variable domain, its missing parts supplied by reference TRBV7-3 and TRBJ2-1, is GAGVSQTPSNKVTEKGKYVELRCDPISGHTALYWYRQSLGQGPEFLIYFQGTGAADDSGLPNDRFFAVRPEGSVSTLKIQRTERGDSAVYLCASSLIAGSSYNEQFFGPGTRLTVL.

This sequence joins TRBV11-2 and TRBJ2-1; D remains unclear. V was cut by 5 bases and J by 10 bases, with 15 bases left in between. Looked up from germline, CDR1 is SGHAT and CDR2 is FQNNGV. The CDR3 runs 13 residues. The chain's CDR3 is CASSPASLGEQFF. The CDR3 nucleotides read TGTGCCAGCAGCCCAGCTTCCCTTGGAGAGCAGTTCTTC.

This clonotype has just a few counts. The gene calls are TRBV10-3 and TRBJ2-7; the D gene is possibly TRBD1 (5 bases). The length of the CDR3 is 12 residues. The ends were cut back, 6 bases at V and 5 bases at J, with 11 bases in the middle. Germline V lookup: CDR1 ENHRY, CDR2 SYGVKD. This CDR3 is CAISPGQNEQYF. The CDR3 nucleotides are TGTGCCATCAGCCCAGGACAAAACGAGCAGTACTTC.

Many counts were recorded for this clonotype. The chain links TRBV12-3 or TRBV12-4 to TRBJ2-5; 9 positions match TRBD1. The CDR3 has 13 amino acids. With 6 bases clipped from V and 4 bases from J, the junction kept 3 bases outside the gene matches. CDR3 DNA sequence: TGTGCCAGCAGCCTGACAGGGGGAGAGACCCAGTACTTC. Its translation is CASSLTGGETQYF.

This clonotype was seen more than once but under ten times. CDR3 in amino acids: CASSLAPVETQYF. CDR3 DNA: TGTGCCAGCAGCTTAGCCCCCGTGGAGACCCAGTACTTC. The chain is built from TRBV7-6 and TRBJ2-5; D is unclear. The CDR3 has 13 amino acids. Trimming took off 0 bases at V and 5 bases at J, with 7 bases between the two ends. Germline CDR1 reads SGHVS; CDR2 reads FNYEAQ.

V gene TRBV11-2 combines with J gene TRBJ2-1, with a weak D call TRBD2 (7 bases). This CDR3 spans 16 amino acids. The germline V gene has CDR1 SGHAT and CDR2 FQNNGV. With 0 bases removed from V and 3 bases from J, the gap between germline ends came to 12 bases. The CDR3 region is CASSLERGPLYNEQFF. The CDR3 coding sequence is TGTGCCAGCAGCTTAGAGCGGGGGCCGCTCTACAATGAGCAGTTCTTC.

V and J are TRBV7-6 and TRBJ1-1; 7 positions match TRBD1. This CDR3 has 13 amino acids. With V trimmed by 4 bases and J by 3 bases, 2 bases remained unmatched. Germline loops: CDR1 SGHVS, CDR2 FNYEAQ. The CDR3 DNA follows: TGTGCCAGCAGCTCAGGGGGACACACTGAAGCTTTCTTT. This sequence encodes CASSSGGHTEAFF.

A few counts support this clonotype. The chain carries TRBV7-9 and TRBJ2-2; 7 bases fit TRBD2. The ends lost 4 bases at V and 4 bases at J; junction bases unmatched: 12. Germline values: CDR1 SEHNR, CDR2 FQNEAQ (reference sequence). The CDR3 is 17 amino acids. The DNA for the CDR3 is TGTGCCAGCAGCTATCCTAGCGGACCAAATTCCACCGGGGAGCTGTTTTTT. This encodes CASSYPSGPNSTGELFF. Supplemented by reference TRBV7-9 and TRBJ2-2, the full variable domain reads DTGVSQNPRHKITKRGQNVTFRCDPISEHNRLYWYRQTLGQGPEFLTYFQNEAQLEKSRLLSDRFSAERPKGSFSTLEIQRTEQGDSAMYLCASSYPSGPNSTGELFFGEGSRLTVL.

This clonotype was counted a single time. J is TRBJ2-5 and V is TRBV2; D might be TRBD2 (6 bases). Between the trimmed V and J ends, which lost 4 bases and 9 bases, there was a span of 15 bases. Germline lookup yields CDR1 SNHLY and CDR2 FYNNEI. This CDR3 comprises 13 residues. The CDR3 reads CASSAGLGWPQYF. The CDR3 DNA sequence: TGTGCCAGCAGTGCGGGACTGGGGTGGCCCCAGTACTTC.

This chain joins TRBV4-3 and TRBJ1-1, with D perhaps matching TRBD1 (5 bases). V gave up 0 bases and J gave up 10 bases, with 18 bases separating them. Per germline, CDR1 LGHNA and CDR2 YSLEER. CDR3 length equals 15 residues. The CDR3 region has the DNA TGCGCCAGCAGCCAAGATTCGGCAGGGACTACGCGAGCTTTCTTT. Residues: CASSQDSAGTTRAFF.

This clonotype was recorded a few times. The chain links TRBV7-8 to TRBJ1-4; D unresolved. V gave up 1 base and J gave up 4 bases, with 10 bases separating them. Per germline, CDR1 SGHVS and CDR2 FQNEAQ. CDR3 length: 15 residues. The CDR3 DNA is TGTGCCAGCAGCTTAGGGCGCGGTCTTAATGAAAAACTGTTTTTT. It is translated as CASSLGRGLNEKLFF.

The chain is built from TRBV5-6 and TRBJ2-3; D is possibly TRBD1 (6 bases). The V end lost 4 bases, the J end lost 2 bases, and 14 bases lay between the germline ends. From germline, CDR1 is SGHDT and CDR2 YYEEEE. CDR3 length: 15 residues. DNA for the CDR3: TGTGCCAGCAGCGCCGGACGGGGACACACAGATACGCAGTATTTT. Its translation is CASSAGRGHTDTQYF. Filled out from reference TRBV5-6 and TRBJ2-3, the complete variable domain reads DAGVTQSPTHLIKTRGQQVTLRCSPKSGHDTVSWYQQALGQGPQFIFQYYEEEERQRGNFPDRFSGHQFPNYSSELNVNALLLGDSALYLCASSAGRGHTDTQYFGPGTRLTVL.

The sample holds a few counts of this clonotype. The chain is built from TRBV2 and TRBJ2-7, with 8 bases aligning to TRBD2. V gave up 6 bases and J gave up 2 bases; unmatched junction bases: 0. Germline V gene lookup returns CDR1 SNHLY and CDR2 FYNNEI. This CDR3 has 12 residues. CDR3: CASRRGAYEQYF. The CDR3 nucleotides read TGTGCCAGCAGGCGGGGGGCCTACGAGCAGTACTTC. Complete variable domain (other parts from reference TRBV2 and TRBJ2-7): EPEVTQTPSHQVTQMGQEVILRCVPISNHLYFYWYRQILGQKVEFLVSFYNNEISEKSEIFDDQFSVERPDGSNFTLKIRSTKLEDSAMYFCASRRGAYEQYFGPGTRLTVT.

The CDR3 DNA follows: TGCGCCAGCAGCCCTAAACTAGCGGGAGGATTACTCTCTGGGGCCAACGTCCTGACTTTC. Its protein is CASSPKLAGGLLSGANVLTF. The chain couples TRBV5-1 to TRBJ2-6; 12 bases align to TRBD2. J gave up 0 bases and V 4 bases, and 11 bases lay outside the gene matches. Germline CDR1 is SGHRS and CDR2 is YFSETQ. This CDR3 comprises 20 residues.

The chain carries TRBV7-2 and TRBJ2-7; D is unresolved. In germline, CDR1 is SGHTA, CDR2 FQGNSA. This CDR3 has 13 amino acids. V was shortened by 0 bases and J by 2 bases, with 5 bases between the two germline ends. CDR3 in amino acids: CASSLAQTYEQYV. The CDR3 DNA is TGTGCCAGCAGCTTAGCCCAGACCTACGAGCAGTACGTC.

This clonotype has a single count. The chain carries TRBV4-1 and TRBJ2-5; TRBD1 or TRBD2 may be the D gene (5 bases each). This CDR3 spans 14 amino acids. CDR1 and CDR2 (germline): MGHRA, YSYEKL. Trimming removed 5 bases from V and 2 bases from J, with 12 bases in between. CDR3 residues: CASSRVGTQETQYF. In DNA form, the CDR3 reads TGCGCCAGCAGCAGGGTGGGGACGCAAGAGACCCAGTACTTC.

The chain couples TRBV6-8 to TRBJ1-4; TRBD1 might be the D (5 bases). V was pared by 0 bases and J by 10 bases, with 18 bases between. This CDR3 region has 16 residues. The V gene's germline CDR1 is MNHGY and CDR2 SAAAGT. The CDR3 sequence is CASSYSMVQGIGKLFF. Written as DNA, the CDR3 is TGTGCCAGCAGTTACTCGATGGTTCAGGGTATCGGAAAACTGTTTTTT.

The chain carries TRBV28 and TRBJ1-2, with D unresolved. Germline assignment: CDR1 MDHEN and CDR2 SYDVKM. The CDR3 has 12 residues. V lost 2 bases to trimming and J lost 2 bases, with 3 bases between them. The CDR3 coding sequence is TGTGCCAGCAGTTTACTAAACTATGGCTACACCTTC. Amino acid sequence: CASSLLNYGYTF.

This rearrangement joins TRBV4-3 to TRBJ2-5; 7 nucleotides agree with TRBD2. The CDR3 extends over 17 amino acids. Germline V gene lookup returns CDR1 LGHNA and CDR2 YSLEER. V lost 5 bases, J lost 2 bases, and 14 bases stayed unmatched. In nucleotides, the CDR3 is TGCGCCAGCAGCTTCCGCCGGAGCGGGACGTCTCAAGAGACCCAGTACTTC. Amino acid sequence: CASSFRRSGTSQETQYF.